The source of this T cell receptor beta chain is a study of blood T cells in healthy people across ages. Study results and limitations: Diversity figures derived from one million T cells were judged to underestimate the true value.

A remark on this clonotype: What it recognizes is unknown.

A sample-barcoded 5' primer and a J-beta primer mix were used in a second PCR of about 7 to 12 cycles. TCRdb fed the 5' RACE reads into MiXCR, producing one record per CDR3 protein. The sample lists 630,000 or so distinct CDR3 sequences; roughly 32% were seen once. From germline, CDR1 is SQVTM and CDR2 ANQGSEA. The CDR3 loop spans 18 amino acids. Trimming shortened V by 0 bases and J by 4 bases, and 19 bases separated the two germline ends. The sample taken for sequencing was blood. This TCR came from a woman older than 75 in good health. The chain has TRBV29-1 and TRBJ2-6; maybe TRBD2 (6 bases). Written as DNA, the CDR3 is TGCAGCGTTGAAGAGTTTTCTCGGGAGAGACCCGGGGCCAACGTCCTGACTTTC. This codes for CSVEEFSRERPGANVLTF.